This TCR beta chain was retrieved from a study of blood T cells in healthy people across ages (dated by TCRdb to between 2014 and 2017). With respect to the entire study: In model experiments, template switching captured about one uniquely barcoded TCR beta cDNA molecule for every two T cells. The study measured age-related changes in TCR beta repertoire diversity using deep sequencing normalized with unique cDNA molecular identifiers. The donors were split into four age groups: young (average around 15 years), middle-aged (around 37), aged (over 55) and long-lived (under 90). Donors of different ages were randomly distributed across sequencing lanes to avoid experimental bias. The study analyzed two additional independent replicas of 1 million unique cDNA reads from the same blood draw for two donors, one aged 18 to 29 and one aged 80 or older. What the authors observed across the whole study: Because the CMV infection status of the donors was unknown, age-related changes in expanded clonotypes may potentially have been confounded. Total diversity estimates from one million sequenced T cells were considered lower bounds and underestimates. A strong correlation was found between observed TCR beta diversity and the percentage of naive T cells measured by flow cytometry. Bulk unsorted PBMC profiling prevented conclusive comparison of naive and antigen-experienced compartments. Compared with the aged group, the long-lived group had more naive CD4+ T cells, fewer expanded clones and increased TCR diversity, suggesting age selection. Observed TCR beta diversity per million T cells fell roughly linearly with age, and a significant reduction was already apparent by age around 44.

Systemically healthy Caucasian individuals from Russia, around 39 in total and aged roughly 6 to 90 years, were included as donors. Roughly 10 milliliters of peripheral blood were collected from each donor into EDTA-treated Vacutainer tubes. Ficoll-Paque density-gradient centrifugation was used to isolate PBMCs, with at least 6.5 million per sample. Total RNA, at least 5 micrograms per sample, was extracted from PBMCs with Trizol reagent. For every donor, flow cytometry on a PBMC aliquot measured the percentage of naive CD45RAhigh/CD27high T cells. For this clonotype: Its specific antigen is unknown. No clone much larger than this one lies a single base away; base qualities are absent.

The library was generated by 5' RACE. Sequencer: Illumina HiSeq 2500. A second PCR of about 7 to 12 cycles was run with a J-beta primer mix and a sample-barcoded 5' primer. Each TCR beta cDNA molecule received a unique molecular identifier from a template-switch 5' adaptor carrying 12 random nucleotides. Each sample yielded at least 3 million CDR3-containing paired-end reads. First-strand cDNA synthesis was performed from all RNA using the Mint cDNA synthesis kit, with priming by a TRBC-specific oligonucleotide. Following uracil-DNA glycosylase treatment, all cDNA underwent a first 18-cycle PCR with the universal primers M1SS and BC2_uni_R. From the authors' description of their analysis: Normalization of each sample was performed by random selection of 1 million high-quality reads, each carrying a distinct molecular identifier. Reads sharing molecular identifiers were discarded rather than binned into consensus sequences. MiTCR, with a Q25 quality threshold and the strictest error-elimination algorithm, was used for CDR3 identification, clonotype clustering and error correction. A nonparametric unseen species model using Euler transformation provided a lower-bound estimate of total TCR beta diversity. TCRdb ran its own pipeline on the public reads, namely fastp trimming at Q25 and MiXCR clone calling, and kept in-frame beta chains. Entries are consolidated by CDR3 protein sequence, retaining the most common genes and DNA. The V and J calls and clone size come from TCRdb's table, not from the authors' own analysis. The table for this sample lists nearly 1 million distinct CDR3 sequences; roughly 50% of them were counted only once. 20% to 25% of the sample belongs to the ten largest clones.

At the junction V is shortened by 5 bases and J by 5 bases; bases outside the gene matches: 8. Taken from the germline V gene (reference sequence), the CDR1 and CDR2 loops are SEHNR and FQNEAQ. Including the terminal cysteine and phenylalanine, the CDR3 comprises 15 residues. The kept DNA is CDR3 alone, 45 bases in frame from the first base. The sequence derives from a woman aged 60-75 years in good health. The chain employs TRBV7-9 and TRBJ2-7; 11 bases in the junction line up with TRBD2. Sequencing input: blood. The CDR3: CASSPSLAGGHEQYF. The sequenced DNA is TGTGCCAGCAGCCCTAGTCTAGCGGGAGGCCACGAGCAGTACTTC.